This TCR beta chain is from a study of shared clonotypes between healthy human individuals. Germline-derived CDR1 and CDR2 are SGHRS and YFSETQ. The germline V and J ends were trimmed by 1 base and 0 bases, with 14 bases remaining between them. This CDR3 has 17 residues. Overall study findings and caveats: Genetic and exposure-history diversity was limited by the few donors.

Several immunoSEQ plates received, in even portions, the genomic DNA of each subset. Source study methods: Junction-only immunoSEQ data arrived without quality scores, meaning filtering differed. Repertoires were generated with immunoSEQ multiplex PCR, while TCRdb's copy carries only in-frame clones and drops some. Clone size and V and J calls were adopted from that table, with D and trimming inferred from the DNA. The sample includes approximately 440,000 clones, around 77% of them seen just once. Regarding this clone: The antigen remains unidentified.

Sequencing input: PBMCs. The chain links TRBV5-1 to TRBJ1-3; unclear D gene. This receptor was taken from a woman aged 40 to 50 in good health. Some clones in this sample may be carry-over from other donors' samples. The CDR3 DNA follows: TGCGCCAGCAGCTTGATGCAGATTGATCTCTCTGGAAACACCATATATTTT. This sequence encodes CASSLMQIDLSGNTIYF.